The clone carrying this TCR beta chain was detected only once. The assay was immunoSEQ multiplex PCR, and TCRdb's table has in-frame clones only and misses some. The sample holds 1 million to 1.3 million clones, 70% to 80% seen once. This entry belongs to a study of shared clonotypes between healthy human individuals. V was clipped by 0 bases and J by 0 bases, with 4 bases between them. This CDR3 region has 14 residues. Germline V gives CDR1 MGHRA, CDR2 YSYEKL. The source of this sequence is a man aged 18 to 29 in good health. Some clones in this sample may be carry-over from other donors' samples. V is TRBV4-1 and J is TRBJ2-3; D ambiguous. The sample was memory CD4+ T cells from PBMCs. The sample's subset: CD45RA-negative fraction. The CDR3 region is CASSQERSTDTQYF. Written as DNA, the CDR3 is TGCGCCAGCAGCCAAGAGCGGAGCACAGATACGCAGTATTTT.